This T cell receptor beta chain was retrieved from a study of shared clonotypes between healthy human individuals. Overall study: Per donor, three plates held CD4 naive cells, three held CD4 memory, two held CD8 naive and one held CD8 memory. Broader study findings: Among the subsets, naive ones generally showed larger estimated richness than memory ones. It was the few donors that limited the genetic and exposure-history diversity represented.

Several immunoSEQ plates held equal portions of the genomic DNA taken from each subset. Produced via immunoSEQ multiplex PCR; TCRdb's table is partial and in-frame only. The table shows 2 million to 2.5 million clones, with approximately 94% occurring only once. On this clone: Its antigen is unidentified.

Germline V gene data show CDR1 as MRHNA and CDR2 as SNTAGT. The V gene end was trimmed by 5 bases and the J gene end by 4 bases; junction bases not matched to a gene: 10. The CDR3 length is 15 residues. This receptor was taken from a man aged 18 to 35 in good health. This chain connects TRBV6-4 to TRBJ1-1, with 7 positions matching TRBD1. Source material: naive CD4+ T cells sorted from blood. The subset: CD45RA+ positively selected. For the CDR3, the DNA is TGTGCCAGCAGTCCCCAAGGGGGCGTTGCCACTGAAGCTTTCTTT. Its protein product is CASSPQGGVATEAFF.